This TCR beta chain was observed in a study of identical twins (dated by TCRdb to between 2015 and 2016). Background for the entire study: To test whether fetal clonotypes persist, this study deep-sequenced TCR alpha and beta repertoires from monozygotic twins, from unrelated adults of various ages, and from cord blood. To rule out contamination, the twin experiments were replicated at different times with different library preparation protocols. Broad study findings and their caveats: Zero-insertion analyses could be partly confounded by invariant T cells such as MAIT and iNKT, though diverse VJ usage argued against such confounding for most clonotypes. Compared with coincidental sharing between unrelated individuals, an excess of low generation-probability sequences was observed among out-of-frame TCR alpha sequences shared between twins. Abundant cord blood beta clonotypes had fewer insertions, young adult naive repertoires showed a similar but weaker trend, and memory repertoires showed no such trend. Recombination models systematically underestimated out-of-frame TCR alpha sharing in monozygotic twins but agreed with sharing between unrelated individuals. The excess sharing between twins in beta out-of-frame sequences was weaker because fewer shared sequences reduced the signal-to-noise ratio. Because the same donors could not be followed over many years, the conclusions relied on cross-sectional statistical analysis.

This clonotype was seen a handful of times. This receptor's antigen is unknown. The input lacks base qualities; no much larger clone sits a single base away. The protocol used for the library was 5' RACE. Sequenced using an Illumina HiSeq 2000. Template switching introduced a universal primer binding site; the final cDNA contained a unique molecular identifier, enabling accurate counting of TCR cDNA molecules. Specific primers in the conserved constant-segment region were used to synthesize first-strand cDNA for the TCR alpha and beta chains. Each cDNA library was double barcoded, with a SMART-Mk sample barcode plus Illumina barcodes, to control for contamination. TruSeq adapter sequences along with Illumina sample barcodes were introduced in two successive PCR steps. Sequencing of the TCR alpha and beta cDNA libraries was done on the Illumina HiSeq platform using custom primers. The original pipeline was this. MiGEC processed the raw reads to extract unique molecular identifiers, while MiXCR was used to determine the CDR3 positions. For each individual, recombination models were inferred using an EM algorithm with the repgenHMM and IGoR tools. The tcR package in R was used for shared clonotype analysis, with sharing normalized by the product of cloneset sizes. Out-of-frame nonproductive sequences were analyzed to study raw recombination free of thymic and clonal selection effects. TCRdb trimmed public reads at Q25 via fastp, called clones via MiXCR and kept in-frame beta chains. Each record represents a unique CDR3 protein, reported with the most common genes and DNA among its rows. Clone size and V and J calls follow TCRdb, not the original study. Counted in this sample were about 190,000 distinct CDR3 sequences; less than 20% of them appeared once. 40% of the sample is in the top ten clones.

Only healthy Caucasian donors were included. Three pairs of female monozygotic twins, all aged about 18 to 30 years, were included in the twin cohort. Positive isolation kits from Invitrogen were used to isolate the CD4+ and CD8+ T cell populations. The CDR3 holds 15 amino acids from the cysteine to the phenylalanine. Solely the CDR3 DNA is kept, with 45 bases framed from the first base. From the germline V gene, CDR1 is SQVTM and CDR2 is ANQGSEA. Trimming accounts for 4 bases at V and 2 bases at J, while the number of junction bases matched to no gene is 7. In addition, the sample was reused for a study of T cells expressing NK-cell markers. From the second report: Several donors provided sorted CD3+CD56+NKG2C+, CD3+CD56+NKG2C- and CD3+CD56-NKG2C+ T-cell subsets, whose TCR beta-chain repertoires were profiled. Of the eight sequenced donors, seven were found to be HCMV-seropositive and one was found to be HCMV-seronegative. In several experiments an anti-gammadeltaTCR antibody was added to restrict sorting to alphabetaTCR-expressing T cells. In more than 5 donors, the dominant CD3+CD56+NKG2C+ clonotypes ranked among the top 10 CD8+ clonotypes, making up about 1.0-7.0% of CD8+ T cells. Those dominant clonotypes were again the most abundant among CD3+CD56-NKG2C+ cells in a handful of donors, at roughly 25-60.1%. Whether the expanded NKG2C-expressing T cell clones were specific for HCMV antigens was left unclear. All eight donors whose samples were sequenced were randomly selected healthy volunteers, three of them men and five women. To determine HCMV serostatus, a commercial ELISA kit was used to detect HCMV-specific IgG in serum. MIGEC was used to demultiplex reads and group reads by UMI, and MiTCR was used to assemble and quantify clonotypes. Only TCR cDNA sequences supported by at least two reads were kept to exclude erroneous sequences. The tcR package was used for downstream repertoire analysis, and clonotypes were matched across fractions by CDR3 nucleotide sequence plus V segment. VDJmatch was used to annotate antigen specificity against VDJdb, with one amino acid substitution in CDR3 permitted.

Rearrangement joined TRBV29-1 to TRBJ2-7, with 11 middle bases fitting TRBD2. The receptor's source is a woman between 18 and 29 years old in good health. Specimen: CD8+ T cells sorted from blood. The CDR3 region has the sequence CSVGLAGHPTYEQYF. Here is the DNA: TGCAGCGTTGGACTAGCGGGGCACCCGACCTACGAGCAGTACTTC.